This T cell receptor (beta chain) comes out of a study of T cell responses to AZD1222 COVID-19 vaccine. Comments on this clone: As yet, its antigen is unknown.

Trimming shortened V by 1 base and J by 0 bases, and 13 bases separated the two germline ends. Per the germline V gene, CDR1 is SEHNR and CDR2 is FQNEAQ (reference sequence). This CDR3 has 16 amino acids. Study-wide results and limits: Possibly, clonal diversity was underestimated; donors were largely white British and included more females. Baseline seropositivity characterized only a handful of AZD1222 recipients.

Produced via immunoSEQ multiplex PCR; TCRdb's table is partial and in-frame only. The table records around 100,000 clones, roughly 91% of them present only once. Sequenced here: peripheral blood, sampled on day 0 of AZD1222 vaccination. The chain carries TRBV7-9 and TRBJ2-7; D call uncertain. The receptor was isolated from an adult in good health. CDR3 sequence: CASSLVGAGPSYEQYF. The CDR3 DNA reads TGTGCCAGCAGCTTAGTGGGTGCAGGTCCCTCCTACGAGCAGTACTTC.